Presented here are 20 T cell receptor beta chains from one specimen sequenced in a study of control samples from healthy donors and cancer patients. Generated by immunoSEQ multiplex PCR, the TCRdb table keeps only in-frame clones and is missing some. The sample table includes 150,000 to 200,000 clones. Sequences were obtained from blood. The receptors derive from a woman aged 30 to 39 in good health.

V gene TRBV4-2 combines with J gene TRBJ2-7; maybe TRBD2 (6 bases). In germline, CDR1 is LGHNA, CDR2 YNFKEQ. CDR3 length: 15 amino acids. V was shortened by 0 bases and J by 2 bases, with 11 bases between the two germline ends. DNA for the CDR3: TGTGCCAGCAGCCAAGACCATAGCGGCACCTACGAGCAGTACTTC. As protein: CASSQDHSGTYEQYF.

The chain employs TRBV19 and TRBJ1-1, with a tentative D call TRBD1 (5 bases). The V gene lost 1 base and the J gene lost 5 bases, with 20 bases spanning the gap. Germline assignment: CDR1 LNHDA and CDR2 SQIVND (reference sequence). The CDR3 is made up of 17 amino acids. The CDR3 protein is CASSIAVVFGGRTEAFF. CDR3 nucleotide sequence: TGTGCCAGTAGTATAGCGGTAGTCTTCGGGGGAAGGACTGAAGCTTTCTTT.

The rearrangement uses TRBV7-9 and TRBJ1-3; no firm D call. V was trimmed by 5 bases and J by 4 bases, leaving 9 bases between them. Germline V CDR1 and CDR2: SEHNR, FQNEAQ (reference sequence). This CDR3 has 13 residues. CDR3 DNA sequence: TGTGCCAGCAGCATCCGCAGGGGAAACACCATATATTTT. It encodes CASSIRRGNTIYF.

V is TRBV29-1 and J is TRBJ2-3; D remains unclear. The CDR3 is made up of 12 amino acids. V was trimmed by 1 base and J by 6 bases, leaving 8 bases between them. CDR1 and CDR2 (germline): SQVTM, ANQGSEA. CDR3 DNA sequence: TGCAGCGTTGAAGGGGCTGTGGATACGCAGTATTTT. This sequence encodes CSVEGAVDTQYF.

The CDR3 DNA sequence: TGTGCCAGCAGCTTGGTTGGGGAGGGAAACACTGAAGCTTTCTTT. This translates into CASSLVGEGNTEAFF. The chain joins TRBV5-4 to TRBJ1-1; unclear D gene. The CDR3 covers 15 residues. V was clipped by 0 bases and J by 2 bases, with 11 bases between them. Germline V gene data show CDR1 as SGHNT and CDR2 as YYREEE (reference sequence).

The chain employs TRBV11-2 and TRBJ1-1; the D gene is possibly TRBD1 (5 bases). Deletions cut 0 bases from V and 4 bases from J, with 18 bases between. The CDR3 runs to 17 residues. CDR1 and CDR2 (germline): SGHAT, FQNNGV. The CDR3 sequence is CASSLDRGTIYRTEAFF. The CDR3 DNA reads TGTGCCAGCAGCTTAGATCGAGGGACTATCTATCGCACTGAAGCTTTCTTT. The full variable domain, its missing parts supplied by reference TRBV11-2 and TRBJ1-1, is EAGVAQSPRYKIIEKRQSVAFWCNPISGHATLYWYQQILGQGPKLLIQFQNNGVVDDSQLPKDRFSAERLKGVDSTLKIQPAKLEDSAVYLCASSLDRGTIYRTEAFFGQGTRLTVV.

The V call is TRBV10-3, the J call TRBJ1-2; 9 bases match TRBD1. The J segment lost 4 bases and the V segment lost 2 bases, leaving 2 bases of the junction unmatched. The CDR3 totals 14 residues. The V gene's germline CDR1 is ENHRY and CDR2 SYGVKD. CDR3 sequence: CAISEAGQGYGYTF. CDR3 sequence (DNA): TGTGCCATCAGTGAGGCGGGACAGGGCTATGGCTACACCTTC.

The chain uses TRBV7-6 and TRBJ2-7; 10 bases line up with TRBD1. V lost 1 base to trimming and J lost 1 base; unmatched junction nucleotides: 10. There are 18 residues in the CDR3. Germline V gives CDR1 SGHVS, CDR2 FNYEAQ. The CDR3 reads CASSLEVTGGVGSYEQYF. For the CDR3, the DNA is TGTGCCAGCAGCTTAGAAGTGACAGGGGGCGTTGGATCCTACGAGCAGTACTTC.

V usage is TRBV11-2 and J usage is TRBJ2-7; 9 bases agree with TRBD2. The CDR3 has 15 amino acids. V lost 1 base and J lost 5; bases outside the gene matches: 6. Germline lookup yields CDR1 SGHAT and CDR2 FQNNGV. DNA of the CDR3: TGTGCCAGCAGCTTAGTCGCGGGGGGGAGAAACGAGCAGTACTTC. The encoded protein is CASSLVAGGRNEQYF. The variable domain in full, completed from reference TRBV11-2 and TRBJ2-7, reads EAGVAQSPRYKIIEKRQSVAFWCNPISGHATLYWYQQILGQGPKLLIQFQNNGVVDDSQLPKDRFSAERLKGVDSTLKIQPAKLEDSAVYLCASSLVAGGRNEQYFGPGTRLTVT.

The CDR3: CASSFRERSQYF. The CDR3 coding sequence is TGTGCCAGCAGTTTTAGGGAGAGGTCCCAGTACTTC. This chain links TRBV12-3 or TRBV12-4 with TRBJ2-5; possibly TRBD2 for D (5 bases). The CDR3 runs to 12 residues. The V and J ends lost 3 bases and 9 bases respectively, with 11 bases between them.

The CDR3 is CASNPAGAYNEQFF. CDR3 sequence (DNA): TGTGCCAGCAACCCCGCGGGGGCCTACAATGAGCAGTTCTTC. The chain has TRBV9 and TRBJ2-1; TRBD2 agrees at 7 bases. Unmatched junction bases numbered 5, after V lost 6 bases and J lost 2 bases. The germline CDR1 and CDR2 sequences are SGDLS and YYNGEE. This CDR3 contains 14 residues.

The chain combines TRBV12-3 or TRBV12-4 with TRBJ2-7, with unresolved D. The CDR3 has 8 residues. The CDR3 loop reads CPNYEQYF. The CDR3 DNA reads as TGTCCGAACTACGAGCAGTACTTC.

The chain carries TRBV7-9 and TRBJ1-3, with 8 bases fitting TRBD1. V shed 5 bases and J 4 bases; nucleotides not matched to a gene: 13. The CDR3 sequence is 17 residues long. CDR1 is SEHNR, CDR2 FQNEAQ, per germline (reference sequence). The CDR3 protein is CASSAHQGARTGNTIYF. CDR3 nucleotides: TGTGCCAGCAGCGCCCACCAGGGGGCAAGAACGGGAAACACCATATATTTT.

The rearrangement joins TRBV29-1 to TRBJ2-1, with a tentative D call TRBD2 (6 bases). Germline assignment: CDR1 SQVTM and CDR2 ANQGSEA. V was clipped by 4 bases and J by 2 bases, with 6 bases between them. This CDR3 is built from 12 residues. CDR3: CSVGGAYNEQFF. Here the CDR3 DNA reads TGCAGCGTTGGGGGGGCCTACAATGAGCAGTTCTTC.

The rearrangement joins TRBV12-3 or TRBV12-4 to TRBJ1-1; D is ambiguous. Trimming removed 3 bases at V and 11 bases at J, with 13 bases between. The CDR3 has 12 residues. The CDR3 bases are TGTGCCAGCAGTTTCAACAGACGTACGGCTTTCTTT. This codes for CASSFNRRTAFF.

The chain combines TRBV5-6 with TRBJ1-2; D call uncertain. CDR1 SGHDT and CDR2 YYEEEE come from the germline V gene. This CDR3 contains 12 residues. V dropped 2 bases and J dropped 8 bases, with 10 bases sitting between them. CDR3 DNA sequence: TGTGCCAGCAGCTTAGAGGGTGGCGGCTACACCTTC. It codes for CASSLEGGGYTF.

In DNA, the CDR3 is TGTGCCAGCAGTTTACGACAGGGAGGAGAGACCCAGTACTTC. Translated: CASSLRQGGETQYF. The chain is built from TRBV27 and TRBJ2-5; TRBD1 is a possible D gene (7 bases). The V end lost 2 bases, the J end lost 4 bases, and 11 bases lay between the germline ends. The germline CDR1 and CDR2 sequences are MNHEY and SMNVEV (reference sequence). CDR3 length equals 14 residues.

V is TRBV7-9 and J is TRBJ1-2; 12 nucleotides agree with TRBD1. Germline V lookup: CDR1 SEHNR, CDR2 FQNEAQ (reference sequence). V lost 6 bases, J lost 8 bases, and 10 bases stayed unmatched. This CDR3 is built from 15 residues. The CDR3 DNA reads as TGTGCCAGCAGTGTGGGACAGGGGGCCTATGCCGGCTACACCTTC. Protein product: CASSVGQGAYAGYTF.

This chain connects TRBV19 to TRBJ2-1; TRBD2 matches at 13 bases. This CDR3 region has 13 residues. V was clipped by 5 bases and J by 8 bases; unmatched bases: 0. Germline loops: CDR1 LNHDA, CDR2 SQIVND (reference sequence). The chain's CDR3 is CASSGTSGDEQFF. CDR3 nucleotides: TGTGCCAGTAGTGGGACTAGCGGGGATGAGCAGTTCTTC. The entire variable domain, with the rest obtained from reference TRBV19 and TRBJ2-1, is as follows: DGGITQSPKYLFRKEGQNVTLSCEQNLNHDAMYWYRQDPGQGLRLIYYSQIVNDFQKGDIAEGYSVSREKKESFPLTVTSAQKNPTAFYLCASSGTSGDEQFFGPGTRLTVL.

J is TRBJ1-4 and V is TRBV2; D is unresolved. Trimming took 6 bases from V and 5 from J, leaving 10 bases between them. There are 13 residues in the CDR3. CDR1 is SNHLY and CDR2 is FYNNEI in the germline V gene. The CDR3 loop is CASRRAFNEKLFF. CDR3 nucleotide sequence: TGTGCCAGCAGACGAGCTTTCAATGAAAAACTGTTTTTT.